The 28 T cell receptor beta chains reported below all come from one sample, sequenced in a study of cytomegalovirus exposure and HLA in healthy donors. This table comes from immunoSEQ multiplex PCR, and its TCRdb copy is limited to in-frame clones, with some not included. The sample consists of under 250,000 clones, 75% to 95% of them appearing once. Source material: PBMCs. The receptors were sampled from a young woman in good health and CMV-seronegative.

V usage is TRBV27 and J usage is TRBJ1-2; tentative D call: TRBD1 (5 bases). Germline V gene data show CDR1 as MNHEY and CDR2 as SMNVEV (reference sequence). The germline V and J ends were trimmed by 6 bases and 2 bases, with 10 bases remaining between them. CDR3 length equals 13 residues. The CDR3 DNA reads as TGTGCCAGCAGGTTCGGGGGAAACTATGGCTACACCTTC. Amino acids: CASRFGGNYGYTF.

This clone has only one observation. This chain connects TRBV30 to TRBJ2-7; 8 bases map to TRBD2. Losses at the gene ends were 4 bases for V and 4 bases for J; bases not matched to a gene: 12. This CDR3 has 15 residues. Germline CDR1 and CDR2: GTSNPN and SVGIG (reference sequence). The chain's CDR3 is CAWTPRGVSSYEQYF. The DNA of the CDR3 is TGTGCCTGGACCCCGCGGGGGGTCAGTAGTTACGAGCAGTACTTC.

The gene calls are TRBV7-3 and TRBJ2-5; D perhaps matches TRBD2 (5 bases). The CDR3 is made up of 14 amino acids. Trimming shortened V by 5 bases and J by 5 bases, and 15 bases separated the two germline ends. Germline V gives CDR1 SGHTA, CDR2 FQGTGA. The DNA of the CDR3 is TGTGCCAGCAGCCCCGAGGGAGTAGTGGAGACCCAGTACTTC. Its translation: CASSPEGVVETQYF.

This chain uses TRBV29-1 with TRBJ2-7, with 7 bases identical to TRBD1. J lost 0 bases, V lost 7 bases, and 6 bases had no gene match. Germline lookup yields CDR1 SQVTM and CDR2 ANQGSEA. This CDR3 is 13 amino acids long. CDR3 sequence (DNA): TGCAGCGGCCGGGACAGTAGCTCCTACGAGCAGTACTTC. Its protein product is CSGRDSSSYEQYF.

This chain's CDR3 is CASGLPKTGLRIAEAFF. The CDR3 region has the DNA TGTGCTAGTGGTTTACCCAAGACAGGCTTACGAATAGCTGAAGCTTTCTTT. V gene TRBV12-5 combines with J gene TRBJ1-1; D might be TRBD1 (6 bases). The V end was cut by 3 bases, the J end by 6 bases, with 23 bases between. The CDR3 is 17 residues long. Germline V lookup: CDR1 LGHNT, CDR2 FRNRAP. Drawing the rest from reference TRBV12-5 and TRBJ1-1, the complete variable domain is DARVTQTPRHKVTEMGQEVTMRCQPILGHNTVFWYRQTMMQGLELLAYFRNRAPLDDSGMPKDRFSAEMPDATLATLKIQPSEPRDSAVYFCASGLPKTGLRIAEAFFGQGTRLTVV.

The J gene is TRBJ2-7, the V gene TRBV30, with 7 bases lining up with TRBD1. The germline CDR1 and CDR2 sequences are GTSNPN and SVGIG (reference sequence). The CDR3 length is 13 residues. V dropped 7 bases and J dropped 2; count of bases not matched to a gene: 8. CDR3 in DNA: TGTGCCTCGGTACAGGGGCCAACCTACGAGCAGTACTTC. It specifies CASVQGPTYEQYF.

The chain carries TRBV6-5 and TRBJ2-1; no firm D call. Germline CDR1 and CDR2: MNHEY and SVGAGI. Trimming took off 10 bases at V and 8 bases at J, with 3 bases between the two ends. The CDR3 length is 8 residues. The CDR3 region is CATYEQFF. The CDR3 bases are TGTGCCACCTATGAGCAGTTCTTC.

The chain couples TRBV19 to TRBJ2-7; possible D gene TRBD2, 5 bases. With 1 base removed from V and 6 bases from J, the gap between germline ends came to 13 bases. CDR1 is LNHDA and CDR2 is SQIVND in the germline V gene (reference sequence). The CDR3 length is 14 residues. CDR3 region: CASSIVGGSGEQYF. The DNA of the CDR3 is TGTGCCAGTAGTATAGTCGGAGGATCGGGCGAGCAGTACTTC. The whole variable domain, remainder taken from reference TRBV19 and TRBJ2-7, is DGGITQSPKYLFRKEGQNVTLSCEQNLNHDAMYWYRQDPGQGLRLIYYSQIVNDFQKGDIAEGYSVSREKKESFPLTVTSAQKNPTAFYLCASSIVGGSGEQYFGPGTRLTVT.

This chain joins TRBV19 and TRBJ2-1; 10 nucleotides line up with TRBD1. The length of the CDR3 is 15 residues. The V and J ends lost 6 bases and 7 bases, in that order; junction bases with no gene match: 9. Germline V gene sequence: CDR1 LNHDA, CDR2 SQIVND (reference sequence). CDR3 in DNA: TGTGCCAGTAGCATACCGGGACAGGGGTGGAATGAGCAGTTCTTC. Protein: CASSIPGQGWNEQFF.

This chain joins TRBV19 and TRBJ1-1, with a tentative D call TRBD1 (5 bases). Trimming stripped 5 bases from V and 4 bases from J, with 11 bases between. Germline CDR1 and CDR2: LNHDA and SQIVND (reference sequence). This CDR3 comprises 13 residues. This chain's CDR3 is CASSPWGGTEAFF. CDR3 bases: TGTGCCAGTAGTCCGTGGGGGGGCACTGAAGCTTTCTTT.

This clone appeared once. The V gene is TRBV11-2, the J gene TRBJ2-1; 11 nucleotides line up with TRBD2. The CDR3 runs 18 residues. J gave up 9 bases and V 5 bases, and 18 bases lay outside the gene matches. Per the germline V gene, CDR1 is SGHAT and CDR2 is FQNNGV. In nucleotides, the CDR3 is TGTGCCAGCAGCGCCAGAACTAGCGGGAGCCTATTCCTAAGTGAGCAGTTCTTC. Protein sequence: CASSARTSGSLFLSEQFF.

The rearrangement joins TRBV5-1 to TRBJ2-1, with 9 bases fitting TRBD2. The germline V gene encodes CDR1 SGHRS and CDR2 YFSETQ. After removal of 4 bases from V and 5 bases from J, the junction contained 7 bases not matched to a gene. The CDR3 length is 15 residues. CDR3 sequence (DNA): TGCGCCAGCAGCCCGCGGACTAGCGCTAACAATGAGCAGTTCTTC. Translated: CASSPRTSANNEQFF.

The chain uses TRBV30 and TRBJ2-1; 14 bases agree with TRBD2. The CDR3 is 15 amino acids. Germline V CDR1 and CDR2: GTSNPN, SVGIG (reference sequence). With V trimmed by 7 bases and J by 6 bases, 8 bases remained unmatched. In DNA, the CDR3 is TGTGCCTTCGGGACTAGCGGGGGATTCGCCAATGAGCAGTTCTTC. It yields the protein CAFGTSGGFANEQFF.

The chain joins TRBV19 to TRBJ2-2; the match to TRBD2 covers 9 bases. J was trimmed by 2 bases and V by 5 bases; bases with no gene match: 6. CDR1 LNHDA and CDR2 SQIVND come from the germline V gene (reference sequence). The CDR3 spans 16 residues. The CDR3 coding sequence is TGTGCCAGTAGTTGGGGCGGGAGGGGTAACACCGGGGAGCTGTTTTTT. Its translation is CASSWGGRGNTGELFF.

The rearrangement uses TRBV5-6 and TRBJ2-7, with D possibly being TRBD2 (6 bases). Germline CDR1 SGHDT, CDR2 YYEEEE. Between the trimmed V and J ends, which lost 2 bases and 6 bases, there was a span of 12 bases. There are 13 residues in the CDR3. CDR3 amino acids: CASSFGSTGEQYF. The CDR3 nucleotides are TGTGCCAGCAGCTTCGGGAGCACGGGCGAGCAGTACTTC.

The chain joins TRBV11-3 to TRBJ2-7; weak D call: TRBD1 (6 bases). CDR3 length: 15 amino acids. Germline V lookup: CDR1 SGHNT, CDR2 YENEEA. Trimming removed 3 bases from V and 2 bases from J, with 14 bases in between. In nucleotides, the CDR3 is TGTGCCAGCAGCTTTGGGTCGGGGACACCCTACGAGCAGTACTTC. Translated, it gives CASSFGSGTPYEQYF.

The chain's CDR3 is CASSSSAYNEQFF. For the CDR3, the DNA is TGTGCCAGCAGCTCCTCGGCCTACAATGAGCAGTTCTTC. The rearrangement links TRBV7-8 to TRBJ2-1; D unclear. This CDR3 has 13 amino acids. Germline values: CDR1 SGHVS, CDR2 FQNEAQ. Trimming stripped 4 bases from V and 2 bases from J, with 6 bases between.

This rearrangement joins TRBV5-5 to TRBJ1-2; D gene unclear. The V gene's germline CDR1 is SGHKS and CDR2 YYEKEE (reference sequence). The CDR3 covers 15 residues. The germline V and J ends were trimmed by 3 bases and 5 bases, with 17 bases remaining between them. The CDR3 DNA follows: TGTGCCAGCAGCTGGCTCGGACGGGAAACTTATGGCTACACCTTC. Its translation is CASSWLGRETYGYTF.

This CDR3 reads CASRAGTGAVQPQHF. The CDR3 DNA reads TGTGCCAGCAGAGCCGGGACAGGGGCAGTACAGCCCCAGCATTTT. This chain links TRBV28 with TRBJ1-5, with TRBD1 identical over 10 bases. This CDR3 spans 15 amino acids. Germline CDR1 is MDHEN and CDR2 is SYDVKM. V shed 6 bases and J 7 bases; nucleotides not matched to a gene: 9.

This clone is a singleton in its sample. V is TRBV11-3 and J is TRBJ2-7, with 7 bases fitting TRBD2. The germline CDR1 and CDR2 sequences are SGHNT and YENEEA. J was trimmed by 3 bases and V by 3 bases; bases with no gene match: 8. The length of the CDR3 is 15 residues. The CDR3 bases are TGTGCCAGCAGCTTCGGGGGGAACAGTGACTACGAGCAGTACTTC. Translated: CASSFGGNSDYEQYF.

The V and J genes are TRBV19 and TRBJ1-1, with D unclear. Germline V gives CDR1 LNHDA, CDR2 SQIVND (reference sequence). The germline V and J ends were trimmed by 1 base and 1 base, with 7 bases remaining between them. The CDR3 consists of 14 residues. CDR3 bases: TGTGCCAGTAGTATAGGGAGCGGGAACACTGAAGCTTTCTTT. Amino acid sequence: CASSIGSGNTEAFF.

The chain has TRBV4-1 and TRBJ1-6; 7 bases are shared with TRBD1. This CDR3 is 20 amino acids long. The J segment lost 12 bases and the V segment lost 0 bases, leaving 23 bases of the junction unmatched. Germline V CDR1 and CDR2: MGHRA, YSYEKL. As DNA, the CDR3 is TGCGCCAGCAGCCAAGATTCCCAGGTATCCGGACAGGTTTTAATTCAACCCCTCCACTTT. Translated: CASSQDSQVSGQVLIQPLHF.

The chain employs TRBV2 and TRBJ1-4; possibly TRBD1 for D (5 bases). This CDR3 contains 14 residues. Germline V CDR1 and CDR2: SNHLY, FYNNEI. The V end lost 6 bases, the J end lost 1 base, and 9 bases lay between the germline ends. The CDR3 region is CASSPDRTNEKLFF. As DNA, the CDR3 is TGTGCCAGCAGCCCTGACAGAACTAATGAAAAACTGTTTTTT.

This rearrangement joins TRBV29-1 to TRBJ2-2; TRBD2 matches at 11 bases. V shed 8 bases and J 6 bases; nucleotides not matched to a gene: 8. Germline CDR1 and CDR2: SQVTM and ANQGSEA. The CDR3 loop spans 14 amino acids. CDR3 nucleotides: TGCAGCCCTGGGACTAGCGGCCCTCCCGGGGAGCTGTTTTTT. Translating it yields CSPGTSGPPGELFF.

This clone was seen a few times. The gene calls are TRBV19 and TRBJ2-7; D is perhaps TRBD2 (5 bases). The CDR3 runs 18 residues. V lost 4 bases and J 3 bases, leaving 25 bases between the germline ends. The germline V gene has CDR1 LNHDA and CDR2 SQIVND (reference sequence). The CDR3 here is CASSRPSPGLRAGYEQYF. For the CDR3, the DNA is TGTGCCAGTAGTAGACCTTCCCCGGGCCTTAGGGCGGGCTACGAGCAGTACTTC.

V and J are TRBV27 and TRBJ2-1; 14 nucleotides match TRBD2. V was clipped by 5 bases and J by 10 bases; unmatched bases: 7. CDR3 length: 15 amino acids. The germline V gene encodes CDR1 MNHEY and CDR2 SMNVEV (reference sequence). CDR3 sequence reads: CASSIRLAGGPEQFF. Here the CDR3 DNA reads TGTGCCAGCAGTATACGACTAGCGGGAGGGCCCGAGCAGTTCTTC.

The chain has TRBV4-1 and TRBJ2-2; 10 bases map to TRBD1. With V trimmed by 3 bases and J by 4 bases, 2 bases remained unmatched. The length of the CDR3 is 15 residues. Germline V lookup: CDR1 MGHRA, CDR2 YSYEKL. Here the CDR3 DNA reads TGCGCCAGCAGCCAGACAGGGGGCCGCACCGGGGAGCTGTTTTTT. This sequence encodes CASSQTGGRTGELFF.

The V gene is TRBV6-1, the J gene TRBJ2-6; D unresolved. The V end was cut by 4 bases, the J end by 2 bases, with 3 bases between. Germline values: CDR1 MNHNS, CDR2 SASEGT. There are 13 residues in the CDR3. The chain's CDR3 is CASSATGANVLTF. The CDR3 nucleotides read TGTGCCAGCAGTGCTACTGGGGCCAACGTCCTGACTTTC.